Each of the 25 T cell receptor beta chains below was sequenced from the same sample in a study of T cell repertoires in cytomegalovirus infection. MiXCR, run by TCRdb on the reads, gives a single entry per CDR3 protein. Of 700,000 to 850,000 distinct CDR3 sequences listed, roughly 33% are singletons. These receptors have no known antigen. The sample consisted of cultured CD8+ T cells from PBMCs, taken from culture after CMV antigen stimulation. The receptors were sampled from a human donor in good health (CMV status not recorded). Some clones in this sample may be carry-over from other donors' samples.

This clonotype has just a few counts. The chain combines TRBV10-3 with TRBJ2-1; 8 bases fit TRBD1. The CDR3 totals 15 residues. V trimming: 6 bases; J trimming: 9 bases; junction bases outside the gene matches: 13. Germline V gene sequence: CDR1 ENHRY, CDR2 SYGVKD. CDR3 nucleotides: TGTGCCATCAGGGTCACAGGGGGGTCTAGGACTGAGCAGTTCTTC. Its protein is CAIRVTGGSRTEQFF.

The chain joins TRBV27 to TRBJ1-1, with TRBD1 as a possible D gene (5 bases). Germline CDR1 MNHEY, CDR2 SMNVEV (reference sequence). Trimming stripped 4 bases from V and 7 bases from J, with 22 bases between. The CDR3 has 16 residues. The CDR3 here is CASSSLLVGTKGEAFF. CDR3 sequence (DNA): TGTGCCAGCAGTTCCCTCCTCGTCGGGACCAAGGGTGAAGCTTTCTTT.

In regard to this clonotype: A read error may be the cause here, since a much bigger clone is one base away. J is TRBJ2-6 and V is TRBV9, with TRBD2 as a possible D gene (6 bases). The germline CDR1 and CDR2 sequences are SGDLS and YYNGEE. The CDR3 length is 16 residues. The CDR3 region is CSSTTPTGAGANVLTF. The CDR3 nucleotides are TGTTCCAGCACCACCCCGACGGGGGCTGGGGCCAACGTCCTGACTTTC.

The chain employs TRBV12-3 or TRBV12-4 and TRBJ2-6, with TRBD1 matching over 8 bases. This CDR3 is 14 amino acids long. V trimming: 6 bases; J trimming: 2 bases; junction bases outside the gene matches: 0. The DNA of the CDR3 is TGTGCCAGCAGGACAGGGGCTGGGGCCAACGTCCTGACTTTC. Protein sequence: CASRTGAGANVLTF.

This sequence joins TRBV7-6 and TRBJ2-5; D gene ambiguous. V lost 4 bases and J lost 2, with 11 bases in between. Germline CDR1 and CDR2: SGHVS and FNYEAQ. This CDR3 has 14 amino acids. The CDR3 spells CASSSQVRQETQYF. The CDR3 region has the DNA TGTGCCAGCAGCTCTCAGGTGCGGCAAGAGACCCAGTACTTC.

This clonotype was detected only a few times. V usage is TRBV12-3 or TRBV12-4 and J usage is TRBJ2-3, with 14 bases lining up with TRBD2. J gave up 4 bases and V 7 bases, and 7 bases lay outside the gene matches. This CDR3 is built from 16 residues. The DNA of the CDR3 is TGTGCCAGCATCGGGGGACTAGCGGGGGTGTCAGATACGCAGTATTTT. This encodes CASIGGLAGVSDTQYF.

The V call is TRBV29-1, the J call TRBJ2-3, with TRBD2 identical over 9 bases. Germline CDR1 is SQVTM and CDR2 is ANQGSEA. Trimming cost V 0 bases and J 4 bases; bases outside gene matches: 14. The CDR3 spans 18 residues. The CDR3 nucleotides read TGCAGCGTTGAAGATCGGCCTTCGCGGGGGGGCCGGGCAGATACGCAGTATTTT. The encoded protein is CSVEDRPSRGGRADTQYF.

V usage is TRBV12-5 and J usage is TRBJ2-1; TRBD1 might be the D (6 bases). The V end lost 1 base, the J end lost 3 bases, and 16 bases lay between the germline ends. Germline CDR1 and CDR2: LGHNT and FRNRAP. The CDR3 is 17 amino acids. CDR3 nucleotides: TGTGCTAGTGGTTTGGCAGGGGACGGGAAGAGCTACAATGAGCAGTTCTTC. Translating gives CASGLAGDGKSYNEQFF.

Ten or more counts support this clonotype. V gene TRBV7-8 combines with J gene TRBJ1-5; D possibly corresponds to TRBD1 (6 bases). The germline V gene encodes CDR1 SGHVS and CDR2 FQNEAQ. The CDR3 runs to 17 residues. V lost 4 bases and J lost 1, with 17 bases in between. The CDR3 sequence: CASSSLQGYASNQPQHF. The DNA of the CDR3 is TGTGCCAGCAGCTCCCTACAGGGCTATGCGAGCAATCAGCCCCAGCATTTT.

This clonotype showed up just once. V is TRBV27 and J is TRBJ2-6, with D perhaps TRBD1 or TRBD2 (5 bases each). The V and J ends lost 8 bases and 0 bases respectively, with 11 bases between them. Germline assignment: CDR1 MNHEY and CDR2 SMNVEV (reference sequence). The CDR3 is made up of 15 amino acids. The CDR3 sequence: CASCRGTSGANVLTF. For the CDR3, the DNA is TGTGCCAGCTGCCGGGGCACCTCTGGGGCCAACGTCCTGACTTTC. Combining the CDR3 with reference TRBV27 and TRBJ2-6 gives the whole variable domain EAQVTQNPRYLITVTGKKLTVTCSQNMNHEYMSWYRQDPGLGLRQIYYSMNVEVTDKGDVPEGYKVSRKEKRNFPLILESPSPNQTSLYFCASCRGTSGANVLTFGAGSRLTVL.

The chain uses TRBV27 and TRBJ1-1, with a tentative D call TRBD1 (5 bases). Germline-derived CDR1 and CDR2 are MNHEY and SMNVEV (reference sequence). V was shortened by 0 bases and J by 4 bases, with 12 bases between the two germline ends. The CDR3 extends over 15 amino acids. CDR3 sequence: CASSLSSGFTTEAFF. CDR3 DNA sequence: TGTGCCAGCAGTTTATCGTCAGGGTTTACCACTGAAGCTTTCTTT.

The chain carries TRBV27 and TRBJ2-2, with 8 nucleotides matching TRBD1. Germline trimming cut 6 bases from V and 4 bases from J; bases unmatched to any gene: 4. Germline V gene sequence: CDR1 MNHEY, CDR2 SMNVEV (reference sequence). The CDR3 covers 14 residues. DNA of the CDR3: TGTGCCAGCAGCCAGGGGGCGTCCACCGGGGAGCTGTTTTTT. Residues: CASSQGASTGELFF.

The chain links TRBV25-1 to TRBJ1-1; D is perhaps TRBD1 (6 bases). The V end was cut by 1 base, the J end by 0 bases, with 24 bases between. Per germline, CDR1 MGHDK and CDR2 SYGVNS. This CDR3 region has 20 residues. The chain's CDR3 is CASSEFFPQGTKGLNTEAFF. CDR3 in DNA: TGTGCCAGCAGTGAATTTTTTCCTCAGGGGACAAAGGGGCTGAACACTGAAGCTTTCTTT.

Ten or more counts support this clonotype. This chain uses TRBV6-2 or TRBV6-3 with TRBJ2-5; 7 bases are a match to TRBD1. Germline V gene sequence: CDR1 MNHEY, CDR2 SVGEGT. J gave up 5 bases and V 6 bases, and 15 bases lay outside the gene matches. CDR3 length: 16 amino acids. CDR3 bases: TGTGCCAGCAGACCCCCCGGTATAGGGGGCGAGGAGACCCAGTACTTC. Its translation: CASRPPGIGGEETQYF.

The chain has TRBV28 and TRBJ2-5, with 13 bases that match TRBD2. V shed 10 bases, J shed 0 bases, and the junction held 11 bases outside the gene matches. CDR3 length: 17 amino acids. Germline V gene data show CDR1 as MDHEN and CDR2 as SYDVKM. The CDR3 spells CATTPGLAGAYQETQYF. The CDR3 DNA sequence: TGTGCCACCACCCCCGGACTAGCGGGAGCATACCAAGAGACCCAGTACTTC.

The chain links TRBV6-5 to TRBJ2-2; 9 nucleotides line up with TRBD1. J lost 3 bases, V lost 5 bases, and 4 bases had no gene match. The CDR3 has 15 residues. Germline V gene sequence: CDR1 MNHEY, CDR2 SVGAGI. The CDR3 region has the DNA TGTGCCAGCAGTACCGGGACAGGGCACACCGGGGAGCTGTTTTTT. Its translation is CASSTGTGHTGELFF.

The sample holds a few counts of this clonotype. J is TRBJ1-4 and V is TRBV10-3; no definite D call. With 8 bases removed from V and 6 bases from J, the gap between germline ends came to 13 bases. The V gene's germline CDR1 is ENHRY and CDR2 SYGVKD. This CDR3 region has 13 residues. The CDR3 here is CAIGAAEDEKLFF. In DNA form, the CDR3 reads TGTGCCATCGGCGCCGCGGAAGATGAAAAACTGTTTTTT.

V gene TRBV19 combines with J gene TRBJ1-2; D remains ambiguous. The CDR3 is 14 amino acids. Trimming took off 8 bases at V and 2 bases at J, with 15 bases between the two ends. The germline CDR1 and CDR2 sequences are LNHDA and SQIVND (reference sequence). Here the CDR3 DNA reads TGTGCCAGTTCGGCAGACCTGTGGAACTATGGCTACACCTTC. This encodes CASSADLWNYGYTF.

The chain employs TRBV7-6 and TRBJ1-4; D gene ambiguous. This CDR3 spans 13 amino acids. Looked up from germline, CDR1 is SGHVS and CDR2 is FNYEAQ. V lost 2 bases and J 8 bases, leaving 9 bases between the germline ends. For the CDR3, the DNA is TGTGCCAGCAGCTTAACCGACTGGGAAAAACTGTTTTTT. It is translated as CASSLTDWEKLFF.

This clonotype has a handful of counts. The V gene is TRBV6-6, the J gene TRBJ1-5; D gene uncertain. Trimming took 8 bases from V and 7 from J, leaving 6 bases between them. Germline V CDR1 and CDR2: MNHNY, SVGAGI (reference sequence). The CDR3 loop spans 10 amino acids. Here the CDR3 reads CASHVQPQHF. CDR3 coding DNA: TGTGCCAGCCACGTCCAGCCCCAGCATTTT.

The CDR3: CASSSQGVFYGYTF. The CDR3 DNA is TGTGCCAGCAGCTCACAGGGAGTCTTCTATGGCTACACCTTC. The rearrangement uses TRBV7-2 and TRBJ1-2, with D perhaps matching TRBD1 (6 bases). Germline values: CDR1 SGHTA, CDR2 FQGNSA. CDR3 length: 14 residues. The V gene lost 4 bases and the J gene lost 4 bases, with 13 bases spanning the gap.

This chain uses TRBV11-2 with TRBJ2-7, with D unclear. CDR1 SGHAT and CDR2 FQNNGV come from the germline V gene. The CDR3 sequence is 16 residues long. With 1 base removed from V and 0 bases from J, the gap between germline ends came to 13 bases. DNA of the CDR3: TGTGCCAGCAGCTTAGTTCGGGCAGCGAACTCCTACGAGCAGTACTTC. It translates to CASSLVRAANSYEQYF.

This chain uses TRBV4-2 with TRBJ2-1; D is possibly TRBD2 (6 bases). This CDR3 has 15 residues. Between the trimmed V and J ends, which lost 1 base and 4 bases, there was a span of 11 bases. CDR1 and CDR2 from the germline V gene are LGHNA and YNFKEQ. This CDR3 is CASSQAGLNYNEQFF. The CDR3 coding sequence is TGTGCCAGCAGCCAAGCGGGACTCAATTACAATGAGCAGTTCTTC.

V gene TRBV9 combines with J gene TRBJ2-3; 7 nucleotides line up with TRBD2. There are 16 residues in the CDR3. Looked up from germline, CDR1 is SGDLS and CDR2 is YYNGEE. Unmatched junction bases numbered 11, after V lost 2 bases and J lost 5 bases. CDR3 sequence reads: CASSVGRGPQVDTQYF. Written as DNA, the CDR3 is TGTGCCAGCAGCGTTGGGAGGGGCCCTCAAGTAGATACGCAGTATTTT.

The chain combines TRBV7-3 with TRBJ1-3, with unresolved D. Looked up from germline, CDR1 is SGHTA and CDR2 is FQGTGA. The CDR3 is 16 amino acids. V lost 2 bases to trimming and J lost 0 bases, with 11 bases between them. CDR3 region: CASSLPGRLSGNTIYF. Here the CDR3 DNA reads TGTGCCAGCAGCTTACCAGGACGCCTCTCTGGAAACACCATATATTTT.